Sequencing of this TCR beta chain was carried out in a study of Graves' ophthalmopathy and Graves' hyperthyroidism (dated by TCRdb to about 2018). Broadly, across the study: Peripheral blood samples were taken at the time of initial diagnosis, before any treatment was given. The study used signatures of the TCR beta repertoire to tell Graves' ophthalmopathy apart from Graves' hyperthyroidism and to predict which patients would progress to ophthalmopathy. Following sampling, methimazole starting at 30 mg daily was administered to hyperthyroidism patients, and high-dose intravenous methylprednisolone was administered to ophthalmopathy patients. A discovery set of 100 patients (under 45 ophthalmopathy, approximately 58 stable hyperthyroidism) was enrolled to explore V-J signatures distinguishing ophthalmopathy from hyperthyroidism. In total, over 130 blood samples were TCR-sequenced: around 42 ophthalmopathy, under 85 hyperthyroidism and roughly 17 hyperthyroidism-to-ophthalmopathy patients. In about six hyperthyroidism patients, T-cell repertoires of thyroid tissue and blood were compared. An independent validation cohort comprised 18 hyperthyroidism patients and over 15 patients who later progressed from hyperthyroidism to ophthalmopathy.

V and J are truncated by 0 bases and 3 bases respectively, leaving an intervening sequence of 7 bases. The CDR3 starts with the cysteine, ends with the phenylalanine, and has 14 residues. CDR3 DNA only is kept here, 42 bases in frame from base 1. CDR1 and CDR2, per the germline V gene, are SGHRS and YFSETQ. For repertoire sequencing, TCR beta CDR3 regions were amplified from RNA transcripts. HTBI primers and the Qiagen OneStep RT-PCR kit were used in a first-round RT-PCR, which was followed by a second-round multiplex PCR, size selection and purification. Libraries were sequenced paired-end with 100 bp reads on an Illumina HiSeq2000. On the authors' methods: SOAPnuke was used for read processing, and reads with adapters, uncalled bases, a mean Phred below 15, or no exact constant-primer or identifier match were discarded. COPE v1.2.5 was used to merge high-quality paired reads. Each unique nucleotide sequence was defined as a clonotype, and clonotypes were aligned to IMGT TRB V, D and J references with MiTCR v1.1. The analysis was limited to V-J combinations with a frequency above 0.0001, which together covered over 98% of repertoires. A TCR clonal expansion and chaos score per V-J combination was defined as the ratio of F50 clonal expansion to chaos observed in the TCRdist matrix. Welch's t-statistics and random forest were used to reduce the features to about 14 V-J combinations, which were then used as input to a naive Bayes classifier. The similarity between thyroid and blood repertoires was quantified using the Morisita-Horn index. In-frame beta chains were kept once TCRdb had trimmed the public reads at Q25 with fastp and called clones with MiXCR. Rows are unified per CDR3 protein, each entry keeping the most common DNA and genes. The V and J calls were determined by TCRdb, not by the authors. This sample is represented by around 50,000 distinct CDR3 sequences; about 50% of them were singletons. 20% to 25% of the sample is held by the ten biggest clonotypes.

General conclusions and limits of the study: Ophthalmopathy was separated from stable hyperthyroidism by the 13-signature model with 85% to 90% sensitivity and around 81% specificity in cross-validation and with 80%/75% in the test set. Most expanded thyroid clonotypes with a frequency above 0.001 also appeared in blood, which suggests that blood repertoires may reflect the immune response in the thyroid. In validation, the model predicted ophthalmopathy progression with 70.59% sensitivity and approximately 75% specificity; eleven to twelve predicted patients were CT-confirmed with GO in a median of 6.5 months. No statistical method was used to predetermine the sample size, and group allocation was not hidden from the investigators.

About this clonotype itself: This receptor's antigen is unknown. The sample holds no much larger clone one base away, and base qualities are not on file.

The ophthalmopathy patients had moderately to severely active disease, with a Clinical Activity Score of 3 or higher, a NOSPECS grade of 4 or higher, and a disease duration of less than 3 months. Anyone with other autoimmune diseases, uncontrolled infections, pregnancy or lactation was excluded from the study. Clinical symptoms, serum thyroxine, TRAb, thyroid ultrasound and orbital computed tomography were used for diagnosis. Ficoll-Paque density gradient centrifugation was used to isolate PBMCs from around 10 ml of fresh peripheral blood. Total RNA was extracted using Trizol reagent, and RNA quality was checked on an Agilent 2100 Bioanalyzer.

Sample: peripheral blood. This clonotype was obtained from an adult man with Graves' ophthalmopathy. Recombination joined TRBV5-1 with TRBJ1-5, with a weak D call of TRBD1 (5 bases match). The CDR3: CASSLEGNNQPQHF. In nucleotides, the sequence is TGCGCCAGCAGCTTGGAGGGGAACAATCAGCCCCAGCATTTT.